This TCR beta chain emerged from a study of blood T cell repertoires in COVID-19. Study information: From the United States, Italy and Spain came samples of acute and convalescent COVID-19. The analysed material was cDNA or gDNA that came from T cells, B-cell-depleted T cells, or PBMCs.

V lost 7 bases to trimming and J lost 9 bases; unmatched junction nucleotides: 8. The germline CDR1 and CDR2 sequences are SNHLY and FYNNEI. The CDR3 has 14 residues. As originally analysed: Using reference gene primer amplification, nucleated cell counts were estimated. The data were produced by immunoSEQ multiplex PCR, yet TCRdb's version contains in-frame clones alone and is incomplete. The V and J calls and clone size were taken over from that table, and D and trimming were inferred from the DNA. This sample has about 69,000 clones, with roughly 87% found just once. This sequence was found in a man of 80 years or more with acute or convalescent COVID-19. Sequenced input: peripheral blood. The gene calls are TRBV2 and TRBJ1-6, with 8 bases matching TRBD1. CDR3 region: CASMVDRGSSPLHF. CDR3 sequence (DNA): TGTGCCAGCATGGTTGACAGGGGATCTTCACCCCTCCACTTT.